The sequence of this T cell receptor (beta chain) was determined in a study of spatial heterogeneity in lung cancer. Study information: The library had UMIs, and each TCR and UMI pair averaged more than ten raw reads.

Single TCR cDNA molecules each had their own unique molecular identifier. TCRdb recomputed calls from the 5' RACE reads with MiXCR, one row per CDR3 protein. This repertoire shows about 92,000 distinct CDR3 sequences, about 12% found once; its top ten account for under 50%. Time point specified: sample taken at primary tumor resection. Material for sequencing was whole RNA from tumor, nontumor lung or frozen PBMC, left unsorted. Approximately 70 TRACERx patients with early, untreated non-small cell lung cancer donated samples. General study points: Relative to follow-up, resection was when ubiquitous expanded tumor TCRs appeared more in blood.

A remark on this clonotype: The antigen remains undetermined.

Specimen: PBMCs, collected at surgery. The clonotype comes from a male donor with early-stage non-small cell lung cancer.

In nucleotides, the CDR3 is TGTGCCAGCAGGGCACAGGACACTTACACCGGGGAGCTGTTTTTT. Protein sequence: CASRAQDTYTGELFF. The chain uses TRBV12-3 or TRBV12-4 and TRBJ2-2; a possible D gene is TRBD1 (5 bases). V was shortened by 6 bases and J by 3 bases, with 14 bases between the two germline ends. The CDR3 contains 15 residues.